Sequencing of this TCR beta chain was carried out in a study of OX40 agonist ivuxolimab in advanced cancers. Study-wide background: Ivuxolimab, an agonistic anti-OX40 (CD134) antibody, was given to patients. The dose of intravenous ivuxolimab that patients received every 2 weeks ranged from 0.01 to 10 mg/kg. Study outcomes and limitations: In general, CD8+ T cells held more expanded clones than CD4+ did, on average.

In this sample, this clone turned up a few times. Its antigen remains unidentified. TCRdb's copy holds only in-frame clones and misses some; the assay was immunoSEQ multiplex PCR. The sample consists of tens of thousands of clones, about 82% of them appearing once. Blood was sampled at baseline, cycle 4 day 1, and cycle 7 day 1. This material consisted of CD4+ or CD8+ T cells sorted from blood, taken in a trial of the OX40 agonist ivuxolimab. The TCR comes from an adult with an advanced solid tumor such as melanoma, head and neck, liver or kidney cancer.

The CDR3 loop is CAWGKGPVTEAFF. The CDR3 DNA sequence: TGTGCCTGGGGGAAGGGACCAGTGACTGAAGCTTTCTTT. The V gene is TRBV30, the J gene TRBJ1-1, with D possibly TRBD1 on 5 matching bases. The CDR3 has 13 amino acids. CDR1 and CDR2 (germline): GTSNPN, SVGIG (reference sequence). The V and J ends lost 5 bases and 5 bases respectively, with 15 bases between them.